The 16 T cell receptor beta chains reported below all come from one sample, sequenced in a study of T-cell memory formation after mild COVID-19. TCRdb re-called the 5' RACE reads through MiXCR, storing one row per CDR3 protein. The data show fewer than 650,000 distinct CDR3 sequences, with 15% to 20% seen just once and roughly 8% held by the top ten. The sample taken for sequencing was PBMCs or a T cell subset sorted from them (not recorded which). The receptor source for this set is an adult woman who had mild COVID-19 (a few samples of this study predate the infection). Cell type and time point are not known.

The genes are TRBV4-1 and TRBJ1-2, with D hard to call. Germline CDR1 reads MGHRA; CDR2 reads YSYEKL. This CDR3 is built from 13 residues. Trimming left V 0 bases short and J 8 bases short, with 10 bases between. The CDR3 spells CASSQDRLGGYTF. The DNA for the CDR3 is TGCGCCAGCAGCCAAGATAGGCTTGGGGGCTACACCTTC.

This clonotype was seen many times. The chain employs TRBV5-1 and TRBJ2-7; D might be TRBD1 (6 bases). CDR1 and CDR2 (germline): SGHRS, YFSETQ. V lost 3 bases and J lost 6, with 13 bases in between. This CDR3 is 13 amino acids long. The DNA of the CDR3 is TGCGCCAGCAGCTCCCCAGGGGAACGCGAGCAGTACTTC. Amino acid sequence: CASSSPGEREQYF.

This clonotype was recorded a few times. CDR3 sequence reads: CASKKRSSPMNTEAFF. Written as DNA, the CDR3 is TGTGCCAGCAAAAAACGGTCCTCTCCCATGAACACTGAAGCTTTCTTT. The chain recombines TRBV27 with TRBJ1-1, with D unclear. Trimming removed 7 bases at V and 0 bases at J, with 18 bases between. This CDR3 comprises 16 residues. CDR1 is MNHEY and CDR2 is SMNVEV in the germline V gene (reference sequence).

This clonotype has only a few counts. The rearrangement joins TRBV5-1 to TRBJ2-7; 10 bases fit TRBD2. This CDR3 region has 16 residues. V dropped 2 bases and J dropped 2; count of bases not matched to a gene: 7. Per germline, CDR1 SGHRS and CDR2 YFSETQ. The CDR3 protein is CASSLLAGGVAYEQYF. The DNA for the CDR3 is TGCGCCAGCAGCTTATTAGCGGGGGGCGTCGCCTACGAGCAGTACTTC.

This clonotype was seen a handful of times. The rearrangement links TRBV4-1 to TRBJ2-3, with 9 nucleotides matching TRBD2. This CDR3 is 16 amino acids long. CDR1 and CDR2 (germline): MGHRA, YSYEKL. Trimming at V came to 0 bases and at J to 2 bases, leaving 3 bases not matched to a gene. The CDR3 sequence is CASSQDLAGYTDTQYF. The CDR3, as DNA: TGCGCCAGCAGCCAAGATCTAGCGGGATACACAGATACGCAGTATTTT.

This clonotype was detected only a few times. This sequence joins TRBV4-1 and TRBJ2-7, with D maybe TRBD1 (5 bases). Germline CDR1 and CDR2: MGHRA and YSYEKL. This CDR3 is 15 amino acids long. V shed 0 bases and J shed 6 bases, with 15 bases lying between them. The CDR3 here is CASSQDPDSFSEQYF. The CDR3 coding sequence is TGCGCCAGCAGCCAAGATCCCGACAGTTTCTCCGAGCAGTACTTC.

This clonotype was detected only once. The V and J genes are TRBV18 and TRBJ2-3; D gene uncertain. The CDR3 consists of 16 residues. V lost 0 bases, J lost 0 bases, and 10 bases lay in between. The germline V gene has CDR1 KGHSH and CDR2 LQKENI. CDR3 region: CASSPPNAASTDTQYF. The CDR3 DNA is TGTGCCAGCTCACCACCGAACGCTGCGAGCACAGATACGCAGTATTTT.

This chain joins TRBV3-1 and TRBJ2-5, with 7 bases fitting TRBD2. V lost 4 bases, J lost 4 bases, and 12 bases stayed unmatched. The germline gives CDR1 LGHDT, CDR2 YNNKEL (reference sequence). The CDR3 loop spans 16 amino acids. The DNA for the CDR3 is TGTGCCAGCAGCCCACGGTCTAGCGGACCTCGAGAGACCCAGTACTTC. It yields the protein CASSPRSSGPRETQYF.

This clonotype was seen at least ten times. The V and J genes are TRBV7-2 and TRBJ2-5; 7 nucleotides align to TRBD2. After removal of 6 bases from V and 1 base from J, the junction contained 5 bases not matched to a gene. CDR3 length: 14 amino acids. Germline V gives CDR1 SGHTA, CDR2 FQGNSA. CDR3 bases: TGTGCCAGCAGTCAAGCGGGACTCCAAGAGACCCAGTACTTC. Translation gives CASSQAGLQETQYF.

The V and J genes are TRBV19 and TRBJ1-1, with 9 bases matching TRBD1. Germline assignment: CDR1 LNHDA and CDR2 SQIVND (reference sequence). The CDR3 loop spans 16 amino acids. The junction had 11 bases not matched to a gene; V was cut back by 4 bases and J by 5 bases. This CDR3 is CASSNLRGDRETEAFF. The CDR3, as DNA: TGTGCCAGTAGTAACTTAAGAGGGGACAGGGAGACTGAAGCTTTCTTT.

This clonotype was observed at least ten times. The V gene is TRBV12-3 or TRBV12-4, the J gene TRBJ1-2, with D possibly being TRBD1 (6 bases). The CDR3 extends over 13 amino acids. V shed 5 bases and J shed 2 bases, with 9 bases lying between them. The CDR3 sequence is CASSRDKNYGYTF. The CDR3 DNA reads as TGTGCCAGCAGTCGGGACAAAAACTATGGCTACACCTTC.

This clonotype was picked up many times. This chain connects TRBV29-1 to TRBJ1-1; TRBD1 is a possible D gene (5 bases). Trimming left V 3 bases short and J 0 bases short, with 5 bases between. This CDR3 comprises 12 residues. Germline V gives CDR1 SQVTM, CDR2 ANQGSEA. This CDR3 is CSVDRVNTEAFF. CDR3 nucleotide sequence: TGCAGCGTTGACAGGGTGAACACTGAAGCTTTCTTT.

This rearrangement joins TRBV12-3 or TRBV12-4 to TRBJ1-5; 8 nucleotides align to TRBD1. This CDR3 contains 15 residues. The V gene end was trimmed by 6 bases and the J gene end by 0 bases; junction bases not matched to a gene: 4. The CDR3 protein is CASRETGDSNQPQHF. CDR3 DNA sequence: TGTGCCAGCAGAGAGACAGGGGATAGCAATCAGCCCCAGCATTTT.

The V call is TRBV6-2 or TRBV6-3, the J call TRBJ1-2; D unresolved. CDR1 is MNHEY, CDR2 SVGEGT, per germline. CDR3 length equals 11 residues. Between the trimmed V and J ends, which lost 2 bases and 9 bases, there was a span of 7 bases. The CDR3 region is CASSYSMRYTF. The CDR3 bases are TGTGCCAGCAGTTACAGTATGCGCTACACCTTC.

J is TRBJ1-3 and V is TRBV7-2; possible D gene TRBD1, 6 bases. In germline, CDR1 is SGHTA, CDR2 FQGNSA. Trimming removed 3 bases at V and 4 bases at J, with 13 bases between. The CDR3 covers 15 residues. The CDR3: CASSLDSLEGNTIYF. The CDR3, as DNA: TGTGCCAGCAGCTTGGACAGCCTTGAAGGAAACACCATATATTTT. Together with reference TRBV7-2 and TRBJ1-3, the CDR3 gives the full variable domain: GAGVSQSPSNKVTEKGKDVELRCDPISGHTALYWYRQSLGQGLEFLIYFQGNSAPDKSGLPSDRFSAERTGGSVSTLTIQRTQQEDSAVYLCASSLDSLEGNTIYFGEGSWLTVV.

This clonotype was seen a few times. This chain uses TRBV7-7 with TRBJ1-4; the D gene is possibly TRBD1 (6 bases). Germline V gene lookup returns CDR1 SSHAT and CDR2 FNYEAQ (reference sequence). The CDR3 is 14 residues long. This CDR3 reads CASLTGLNNEKLFF. The CDR3 DNA sequence: TGTGCTAGCCTAACAGGGTTGAATAATGAAAAACTGTTTTTT. Full variable domain (remainder filled in from reference TRBV7-7 and TRBJ1-4): GAGVSQSPRYKVTKRGQDVTLRCDPISSHATLYWYQQALGQGPEFLTYFNYEAQPDKSGLPSDRFSAERPEGSISTLTIQRTEQRDSAMYRCASLTGLNNEKLFFGSGTQLSVL.